These T cell receptor beta chains were read from a single sample in a study of T-cell memory formation after mild COVID-19. Each CDR3 protein is one row after TCRdb ran MiXCR on the 5' RACE reads. Among roughly 250,000 distinct CDR3 sequences listed, over 15% were seen once. The sample taken for sequencing was PBMCs or a T cell subset sorted from them (not recorded which). These receptors were collected from a man younger than 35 who had mild COVID-19 (a few samples of this study predate the infection). Cell type and time point are not known. Both conserved end residues are trimmed from each CDR3. Each record gives: clone size, V gene, CDR3 protein. The size of a clone is reported for some rows only, either as once, few or many, or as a class for expanded clones.

clone_size: .
v_call: TRBV30
cdr3_aa: AWTPPGRGGRSGHGYT

clone_size: .
v_call: TRBV7-9
cdr3_aa: ASSTSPQRPIYEQY

clone_size: few
v_call: TRBV20-1
cdr3_aa: SAAKTGFSSPLH

clone_size: few
v_call: TRBV5-5
cdr3_aa: ASSLGWRDQPQH

clone_size: few
v_call: TRBV4-1
cdr3_aa: ASSQVLGGATDTQY

clone_size: many
v_call: TRBV7-2
cdr3_aa: ASTRTGGFSGANVLT

clone_size: few
v_call: TRBV4-2
cdr3_aa: ASSQETRRAGGLRETQY

clone_size: many
v_call: TRBV10-3
cdr3_aa: AISESTRQETQY

clone_size: many
v_call: TRBV7-6
cdr3_aa: ASSTGTGTGELF

clone_size: .
v_call: TRBV4-1
cdr3_aa: ASSAGGKGIEKLF

clone_size: .
v_call: TRBV6-5
cdr3_aa: ASSYSGRGYT

clone_size: .
v_call: TRBV7-6
cdr3_aa: ASSRPAERGETQY

clone_size: .
v_call: TRBV20-1
cdr3_aa: SAPDNGYT

clone_size: few
v_call: TRBV4-3
cdr3_aa: ASSQDLGTGAPKY

clone_size: few
v_call: TRBV20-1
cdr3_aa: SARGRRRETQY

clone_size: few
v_call: TRBV9
cdr3_aa: ASSPTGPTEAF

clone_size: .
v_call: TRBV15
cdr3_aa: ATSRTGTQPQH

clone_size: few
v_call: TRBV12-3/TRBV12-4
cdr3_aa: ASSFAGLHRAF

clone_size: .
v_call: TRBV25-1
cdr3_aa: ASSLSGTGVRETQY

clone_size: many
v_call: TRBV4-3
cdr3_aa: ASSQVSGEEQF

clone_size: many
v_call: TRBV7-2
cdr3_aa: ASRIGDTQY

clone_size: .
v_call: TRBV7-9
cdr3_aa: ASSPIDTQY

clone_size: few
v_call: TRBV7-9
cdr3_aa: ASSPRDLKNIQY

clone_size: once
v_call: TRBV27
cdr3_aa: ASSLLGYNEQF

clone_size: few
v_call: TRBV4-3
cdr3_aa: ASSQDGGYRYTGELF

clone_size: .
v_call: TRBV11-2
cdr3_aa: ASSKTGRGTDTQY

clone_size: many
v_call: TRBV7-8
cdr3_aa: ASSLRGRLGRTFTEAF